This T cell receptor (beta chain) was recovered during a study of control samples from healthy donors and cancer patients. The germline V and J ends were trimmed by 2 bases and 2 bases, with 16 bases remaining between them. The length of the CDR3 is 17 residues. Germline lookup yields CDR1 MNHEY and CDR2 SMNVEV (reference sequence). Some clones are missing from TCRdb's copy, which holds only in-frame ones; the method was immunoSEQ multiplex PCR. Among around 94,000 clones, roughly 94% were seen once, and the ten largest hold about 2.5%. V gene TRBV27 combines with J gene TRBJ2-1; tentative D call: TRBD1 (5 bases). The sequence came from a woman aged 18-35 years in good health. The sequenced sample consisted of blood. In DNA, the CDR3 is TGTGCCAGCAGTTTACAAGCCTCAGGGTTTGCCTACAATGAGCAGTTCTTC. Translation gives CASSLQASGFAYNEQFF.